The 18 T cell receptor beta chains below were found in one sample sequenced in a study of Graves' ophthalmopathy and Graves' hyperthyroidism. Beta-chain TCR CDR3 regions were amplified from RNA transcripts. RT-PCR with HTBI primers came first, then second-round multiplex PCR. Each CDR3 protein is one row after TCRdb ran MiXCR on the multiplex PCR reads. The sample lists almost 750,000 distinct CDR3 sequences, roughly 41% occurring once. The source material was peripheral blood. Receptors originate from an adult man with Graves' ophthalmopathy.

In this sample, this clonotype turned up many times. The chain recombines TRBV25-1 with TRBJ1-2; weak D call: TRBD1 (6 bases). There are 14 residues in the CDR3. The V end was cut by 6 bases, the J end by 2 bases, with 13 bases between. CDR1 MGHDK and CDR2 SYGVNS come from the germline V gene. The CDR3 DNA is TGTGCCAGCAGGAGCAGGGGTGGAAACTATGGCTACACCTTC. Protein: CASRSRGGNYGYTF.

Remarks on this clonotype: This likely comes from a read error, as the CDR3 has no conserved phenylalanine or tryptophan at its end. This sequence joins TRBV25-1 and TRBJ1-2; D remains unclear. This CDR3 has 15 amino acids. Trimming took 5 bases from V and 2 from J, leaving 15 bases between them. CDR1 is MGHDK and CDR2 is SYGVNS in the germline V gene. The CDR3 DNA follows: TGTGCCAGCAGTTTCGCCGGGAGGCAGAACTATGGCTACACCCTC. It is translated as CASSFAGRQNYGYTL.

The CDR3 DNA reads TGTGCCAGCAGTTACCTCTTTCGGGGAGCCCCCTACGAGCAGTACTTC. Its translation: CASSYLFRGAPYEQYF. The V call is TRBV7-2, the J call TRBJ2-7, with a weak D call TRBD2 (5 bases). Trimming left V 6 bases short and J 2 bases short, with 20 bases between. From germline, CDR1 is SGHTA and CDR2 FQGNSA. This CDR3 is 16 amino acids long.

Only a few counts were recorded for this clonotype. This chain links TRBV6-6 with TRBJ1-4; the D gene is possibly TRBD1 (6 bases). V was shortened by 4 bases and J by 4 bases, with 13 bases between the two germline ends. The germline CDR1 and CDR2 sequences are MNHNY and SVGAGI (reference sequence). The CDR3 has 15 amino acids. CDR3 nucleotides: TGTGCCAGCAGTTTGTCTGGGGGCAGTAATGAAAAACTGTTTTTT. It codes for CASSLSGGSNEKLFF.

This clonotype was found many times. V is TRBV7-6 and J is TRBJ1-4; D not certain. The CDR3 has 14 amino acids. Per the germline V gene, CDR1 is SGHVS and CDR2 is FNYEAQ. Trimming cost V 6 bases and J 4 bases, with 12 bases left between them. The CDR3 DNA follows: TGTGCCAGCAGTCTCGAGGGAGTTAATGAAAAACTGTTTTTT. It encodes CASSLEGVNEKLFF.

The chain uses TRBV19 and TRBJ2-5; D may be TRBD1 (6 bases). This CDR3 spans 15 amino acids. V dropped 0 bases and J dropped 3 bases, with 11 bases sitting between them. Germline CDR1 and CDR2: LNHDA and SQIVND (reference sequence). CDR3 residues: CASSIEVTGKETQYF. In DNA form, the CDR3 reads TGTGCCAGTAGTATAGAGGTAACAGGGAAAGAGACCCAGTACTTC.

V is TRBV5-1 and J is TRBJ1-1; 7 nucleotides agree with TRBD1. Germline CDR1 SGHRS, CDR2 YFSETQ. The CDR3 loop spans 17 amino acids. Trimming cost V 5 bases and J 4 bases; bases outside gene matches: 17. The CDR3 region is CASRPGGRGGVGTEAFF. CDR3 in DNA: TGCGCCAGCAGACCGGGGGGCAGGGGGGGGGTGGGCACTGAAGCTTTCTTT.

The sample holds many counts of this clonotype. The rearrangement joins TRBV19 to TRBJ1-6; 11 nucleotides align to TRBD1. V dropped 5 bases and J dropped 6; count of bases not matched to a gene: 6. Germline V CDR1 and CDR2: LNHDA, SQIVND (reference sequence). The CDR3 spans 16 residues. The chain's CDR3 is CASSSTGTGGNSPLHF. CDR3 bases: TGTGCCAGTAGTTCCACCGGGACAGGGGGTAATTCACCCCTCCACTTT. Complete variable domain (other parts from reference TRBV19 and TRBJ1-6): DGGITQSPKYLFRKEGQNVTLSCEQNLNHDAMYWYRQDPGQGLRLIYYSQIVNDFQKGDIAEGYSVSREKKESFPLTVTSAQKNPTAFYLCASSSTGTGGNSPLHFGNGTRLTVT.

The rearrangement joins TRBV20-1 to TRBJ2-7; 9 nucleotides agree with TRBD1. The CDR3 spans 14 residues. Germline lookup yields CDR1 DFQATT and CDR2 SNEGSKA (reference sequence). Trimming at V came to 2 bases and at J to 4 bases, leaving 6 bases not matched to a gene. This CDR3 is CSARKTGGKYEQYF. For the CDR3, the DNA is TGCAGTGCTAGAAAAACAGGGGGCAAATACGAGCAGTACTTC.

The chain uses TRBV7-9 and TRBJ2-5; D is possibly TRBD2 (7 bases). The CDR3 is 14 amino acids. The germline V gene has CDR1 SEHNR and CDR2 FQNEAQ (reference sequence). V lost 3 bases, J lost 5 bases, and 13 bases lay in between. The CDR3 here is CASSLWGGLETQYF. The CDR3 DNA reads TGTGCCAGCAGCTTGTGGGGGGGCCTCGAGACCCAGTACTTC.

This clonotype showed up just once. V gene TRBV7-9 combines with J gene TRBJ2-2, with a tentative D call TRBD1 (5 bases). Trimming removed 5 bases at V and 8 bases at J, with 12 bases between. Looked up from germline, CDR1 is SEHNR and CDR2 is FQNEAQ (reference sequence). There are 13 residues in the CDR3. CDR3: CASSTTRTGELFF. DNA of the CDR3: TGTGCCAGCAGCACTACAAGGACAGGGGAGCTGTTTTTT. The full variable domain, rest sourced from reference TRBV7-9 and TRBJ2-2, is DTGVSQNPRHKITKRGQNVTFRCDPISEHNRLYWYRQTLGQGPEFLTYFQNEAQLEKSRLLSDRFSAERPKGSFSTLEIQRTEQGDSAMYLCASSTTRTGELFFGEGSRLTVL.

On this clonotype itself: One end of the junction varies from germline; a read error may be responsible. The DNA of the CDR3 is TGTGCCAGCAGTGCAACGGGACAATACACCGGGGAGCTGGTTTTT. Its protein is CASSATGQYTGELVF. This sequence joins TRBV25-1 and TRBJ2-2, with TRBD1 as a possible D gene (6 bases). CDR3 length equals 15 residues. Germline V lookup: CDR1 MGHDK, CDR2 SYGVNS. The full variable domain, its missing parts supplied by reference TRBV25-1 and TRBJ2-2, is EADIYQTPRYLVIGTGKKITLECSQTMGHDKMYWYQQDPGMELHLIHYSYGVNSTEKGDLSSESTVSRIRTEHFPLTLESARPSHTSQYLCASSATGQYTGELVFGEGSRLTVL.

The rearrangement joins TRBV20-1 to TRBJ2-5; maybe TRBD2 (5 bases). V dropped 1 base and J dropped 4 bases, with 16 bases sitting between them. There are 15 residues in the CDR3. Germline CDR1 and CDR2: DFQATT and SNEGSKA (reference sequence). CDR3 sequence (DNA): TGCAGTGCTAGAGCCTCGATTGCGGGCCTAGAGACCCAGTACTTC. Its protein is CSARASIAGLETQYF.

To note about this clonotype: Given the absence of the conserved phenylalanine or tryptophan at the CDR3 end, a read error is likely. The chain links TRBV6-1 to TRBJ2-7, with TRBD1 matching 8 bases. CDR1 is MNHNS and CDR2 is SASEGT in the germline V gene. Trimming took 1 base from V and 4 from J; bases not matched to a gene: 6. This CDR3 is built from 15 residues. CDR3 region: CASSEGTGLVYEQYC. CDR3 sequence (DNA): TGTGCCAGCAGTGAAGGGACAGGGTTGGTTTACGAGCAGTACTGC.

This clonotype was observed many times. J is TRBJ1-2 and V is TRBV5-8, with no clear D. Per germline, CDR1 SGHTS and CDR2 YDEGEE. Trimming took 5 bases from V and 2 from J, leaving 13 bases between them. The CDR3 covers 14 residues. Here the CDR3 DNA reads TGTGCCAGCAGTTACGGACGACTGAACTATGGCTACACCTTC. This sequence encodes CASSYGRLNYGYTF.

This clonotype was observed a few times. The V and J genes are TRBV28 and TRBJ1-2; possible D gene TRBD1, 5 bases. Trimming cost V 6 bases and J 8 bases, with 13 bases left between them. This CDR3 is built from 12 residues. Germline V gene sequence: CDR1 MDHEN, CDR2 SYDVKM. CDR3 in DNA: TGTGCCAGCAGGGCGGGACCAGAGGGCTACACCTTC. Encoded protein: CASRAGPEGYTF.

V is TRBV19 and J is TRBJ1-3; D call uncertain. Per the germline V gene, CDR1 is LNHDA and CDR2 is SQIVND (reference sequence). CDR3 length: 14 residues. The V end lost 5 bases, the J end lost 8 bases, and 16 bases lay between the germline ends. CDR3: CASSPLTRWHTIYF. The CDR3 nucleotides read TGTGCCAGTAGTCCGCTGACACGCTGGCACACCATATATTTT.

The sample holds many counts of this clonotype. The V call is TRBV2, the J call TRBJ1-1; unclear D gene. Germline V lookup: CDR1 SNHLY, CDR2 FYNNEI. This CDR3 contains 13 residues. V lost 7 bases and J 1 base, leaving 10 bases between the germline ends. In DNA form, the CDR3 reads TGTGCCAGCAAAGAACAGCCGAACACTGAAGCTTTCTTT. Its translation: CASKEQPNTEAFF.